The entry that follows covers one TCR beta chain sequence. Germline V gene lookup returns CDR1 MNHNS and CDR2 SASEGT. This CDR3 has 16 amino acids. V shed 3 bases and J shed 8 bases, with 20 bases lying between them. The record originates from a study of technical replicates of blood from several donors. Produced via immunoSEQ multiplex PCR; TCRdb's table is partial and in-frame only. The sample holds 70,000 to 80,000 clones; 91% are singletons and the top ten take roughly 0.4%. The sequence came from a human donor in good health. Some clones in this sample may be carry-over from other donors' samples. Sequencing was performed on T cells isolated from PBMCs. The chain joins TRBV6-1 to TRBJ2-1; D not certain. Here the CDR3 DNA reads TGTGCCAGCAGTGAGGAGAGGATTAGAACGAGCGATGAGCAGTTCTTC. Encoded protein: CASSEERIRTSDEQFF.